These 6 T cell receptor beta chains share one sample of origin, sequenced in a study of radiotherapy plus CTLA-4 blockade in lung cancer. The method was immunoSEQ multiplex PCR; TCRdb's version includes in-frame clones alone and lacks a portion of them. The table records about 98,000 clones, 80% to 85% of them present only once. The specimen was peripheral blood, collected from a patient treated with radiotherapy plus ipilimumab. The source of these receptors is a human donor with non-small cell lung cancer who had a partial response to radiotherapy plus ipilimumab.

The J gene is TRBJ2-7, the V gene TRBV28; TRBD1 agrees at 7 bases. The CDR3 has 14 amino acids. The germline V gene has CDR1 MDHEN and CDR2 SYDVKM. The V gene end was trimmed by 5 bases and the J gene end by 3 bases; junction bases not matched to a gene: 7. CDR3 amino acids: CASSPPGQSYEQYF. As DNA, the CDR3 is TGTGCCAGCAGTCCCCCGGGACAGAGCTACGAGCAGTACTTC.

J is TRBJ1-1 and V is TRBV29-1; 9 bases are a match to TRBD1. The length of the CDR3 is 14 residues. From germline, CDR1 is SQVTM and CDR2 ANQGSEA. The junction had 10 bases not matched to a gene; V was cut back by 7 bases and J by 4 bases. DNA of the CDR3: TGCAGCGCGGGACAGGGCCACCTGGGCACTGAAGCTTTCTTT. Translating gives CSAGQGHLGTEAFF.

V is TRBV19 and J is TRBJ1-5; D is unresolved. V was trimmed by 5 bases and J by 5 bases, leaving 13 bases between them. The CDR3 covers 14 residues. Germline CDR1 is LNHDA and CDR2 is SQIVND (reference sequence). CDR3 residues: CASSAAGTDQPQHF. In DNA, the CDR3 is TGTGCCAGTAGTGCCGCAGGTACCGATCAGCCCCAGCATTTT.

As concerns this clone: In the same sample, other DNA sequences code for this CDR3. The V gene is TRBV18, the J gene TRBJ2-3; 14 bases align to TRBD2. This CDR3 has 15 amino acids. CDR1 and CDR2 from the germline V gene are KGHSH and LQKENI. V lost 3 bases and J lost 4; bases outside the gene matches: 0. The CDR3 here is CASSPGLAGADTQYF. The CDR3 DNA sequence: TGTGCCAGCTCACCGGGACTAGCGGGAGCAGATACGCAGTATTTT.

In its sample, this clone was seen once. This sequence joins TRBV6-1 and TRBJ1-4, with unresolved D. Trimming stripped 5 bases from V and 8 bases from J, with 15 bases between. The germline gives CDR1 MNHNS, CDR2 SASEGT. There are 14 residues in the CDR3. CDR3 region: CASSMTHNREKLFF. The CDR3 nucleotides are TGTGCCAGCAGTATGACCCATAACAGAGAAAAACTGTTTTTT.

The rearrangement links TRBV5-1 to TRBJ2-7; D is unresolved. V was trimmed by 4 bases and J by 5 bases, leaving 16 bases between them. Germline CDR1 and CDR2: SGHRS and YFSETQ. There are 14 residues in the CDR3. The CDR3 protein is CASSPAAAGHEQYF. The CDR3 DNA is TGCGCCAGCAGCCCGGCGGCGGCCGGCCACGAGCAGTACTTC.